The T cell receptor beta chain under discussion was sequenced for a study of cytotoxic CD8 clonotypes in ibrutinib-treated CLL. Background on the study: Researchers reported 11 relapsed/refractory and about 15 treatment-naive patients, 17 of them IGHV unmutated.

Germline V gene lookup returns CDR1 SGDLS and CDR2 YYNGEE. V lost 2 bases, J lost 2 bases, and 11 bases lay in between. The CDR3 spans 14 residues. Sequencing was performed with immunoSEQ multiplex PCR; in TCRdb, only in-frame clones are kept and a portion is missing. The sample carries about 330,000 clones, 67% recorded once. The TCR was taken from a human donor with chronic lymphocytic leukemia. The sequenced sample was PBMCs, obtained after 36 months of ibrutinib treatment. The V gene is TRBV9, the J gene TRBJ2-7, with TRBD1 as a possible D gene (5 bases). The CDR3 nucleotides are TGTGCCAGCAGCGTTTCGACAGAGCCCTACGAGCAGTACTTC. Translated, it gives CASSVSTEPYEQYF.